This TCR beta chain was recorded in a study of Ad26.COV2.S vaccination and SARS-CoV-2 variants. Germline CDR1 SGHAT, CDR2 FQNNGV. This CDR3 comprises 14 residues. The V end lost 3 bases, the J end lost 3 bases, and 12 bases lay between the germline ends. Profiling relied on immunoSEQ multiplex PCR, and the TCRdb table lists in-frame clones only, not all of them. Of under 600,000 clones in the sample, 70% to 90% were seen once. The treatment denotes: roughly 19 received Ad26.COV2.S at low or high dose, single or two shots; 5 received placebo; per-sample allocation not given. Sampling occurred on day 63 after the first vaccine or placebo injection.

The source was peripheral blood, collected in a trial of Ad26.COV2.S vaccine versus placebo. This receptor was obtained from a person aged 18-60 years who received the Ad26.COV2.S COVID-19 vaccine or a placebo. V gene TRBV11-2 combines with J gene TRBJ2-7; D could derive from TRBD1 or TRBD2 (6 bases each). CDR3 coding DNA: TGTGCCAGCAGCTTCCACAGGGACTTCTACGAGCAGTACTTC. Its protein is CASSFHRDFYEQYF.